The present T cell receptor beta chain was sequenced within a study of T cell responses to AZD1222 COVID-19 vaccine. Study findings and constraints: Spike as a whole was targeted by vaccine-associated CD4 TCRs, dominant at 160-218 and 743-854. Baseline seropositivity characterized only a handful of AZD1222 recipients. Spike-specific TCR breadth and depth both grew after two AZD1222 doses. Donor demographics were predominantly white British with a female majority; clonal diversity may be underestimated.

Per the germline V gene, CDR1 is MDHEN and CDR2 is SYDVKM. The CDR3 spans 13 residues. The germline V and J ends were trimmed by 8 bases and 4 bases, with 15 bases remaining between them. TCRdb's copy holds only in-frame clones and misses some; the assay was immunoSEQ multiplex PCR. The repertoire holds approximately 180,000 clones, 85% to 90% seen once, with 1.5% to 2% in the top ten. This clone is a singleton in its sample. Its antigen is undetermined. The chain joins TRBV28 to TRBJ2-7; weak D call: TRBD1 (6 bases). The sample was peripheral blood, taken on day 0 of AZD1222 vaccination. The TCR originated in an adult in good health. The CDR3 loop reads CASFVGGGYEQYF. The CDR3 nucleotides read TGTGCCAGCTTTGTTGGGGGCGGGTACGAGCAGTACTTC.